This T cell receptor beta chain was sequenced during a study of cytomegalovirus exposure and HLA in healthy donors. Study-wide points: Analyzed later, most CMV-associated TCR beta chains appeared HLA-restricted.

On this clone itself: Its target is not known.

The germline gives CDR1 SNHLY, CDR2 FYNNEI. This CDR3 is built from 14 residues. V was shortened by 10 bases and J by 2 bases, with 15 bases between the two germline ends. The PCR contained 60 Vbeta and 13 Jbeta primers. Method: immunoSEQ multiplex PCR; TCRdb's copy keeps in-frame clones and lacks some. Seen here are some 160,000 clones, roughly 84% observed once, and the top ten hold under 6.5%. This clonotype was obtained from a man in his fifties or sixties in good health and CMV-seropositive. Sequences were obtained from PBMCs. The rearrangement joins TRBV2 to TRBJ2-1; weak D call: TRBD2 (5 bases). The CDR3 sequence: CATASGPTYNEQFF. CDR3 nucleotide sequence: TGTGCCACCGCGAGCGGACCCACCTACAATGAGCAGTTCTTC.